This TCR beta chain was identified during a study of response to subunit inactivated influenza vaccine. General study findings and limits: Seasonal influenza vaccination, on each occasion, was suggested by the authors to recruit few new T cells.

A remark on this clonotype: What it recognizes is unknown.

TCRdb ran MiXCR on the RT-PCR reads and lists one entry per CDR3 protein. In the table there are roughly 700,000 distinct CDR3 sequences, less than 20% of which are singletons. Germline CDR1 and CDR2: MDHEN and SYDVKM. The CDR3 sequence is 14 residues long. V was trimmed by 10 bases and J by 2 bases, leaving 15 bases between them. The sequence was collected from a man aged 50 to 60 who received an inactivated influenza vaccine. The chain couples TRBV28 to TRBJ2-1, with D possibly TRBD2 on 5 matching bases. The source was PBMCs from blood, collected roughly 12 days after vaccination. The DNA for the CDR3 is TGTGCCACCACCCGCTCCGGGGCCTACAATGAGCAGTTCTTC. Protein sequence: CATTRSGAYNEQFF.